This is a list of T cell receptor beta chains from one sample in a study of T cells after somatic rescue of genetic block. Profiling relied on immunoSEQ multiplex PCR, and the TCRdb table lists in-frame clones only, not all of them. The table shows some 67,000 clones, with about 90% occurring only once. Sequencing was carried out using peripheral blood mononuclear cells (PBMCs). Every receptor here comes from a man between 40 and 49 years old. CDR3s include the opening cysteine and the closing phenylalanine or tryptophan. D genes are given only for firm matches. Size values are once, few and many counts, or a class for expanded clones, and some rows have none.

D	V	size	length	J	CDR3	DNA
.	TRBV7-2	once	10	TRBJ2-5	CASVGETQYF	TGTGCCAGCGTCGGAGAGACCCAGTACTTC
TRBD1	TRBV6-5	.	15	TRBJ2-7	CASSYAVTGGYEQYF	TGTGCCAGCAGTTACGCTGTGACAGGGGGCTACGAGCAGTACTTC
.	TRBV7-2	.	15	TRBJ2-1	CASSLSGDPYNEQFF	TGTGCCAGCAGCTTATCAGGCGACCCCTACAATGAGCAGTTCTTC
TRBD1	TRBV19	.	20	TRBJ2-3	CASSLLLGQGEKSSTDTQYF	TGTGCCAGTAGCCTATTGCTGGGACAGGGGGAAAAATCTAGCACAGATACGCAGTATTTT
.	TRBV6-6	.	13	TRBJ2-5	CASVPGEQETQYF	TGTGCCAGCGTCCCGGGTGAGCAAGAGACCCAGTACTTC
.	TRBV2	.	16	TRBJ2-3	CASNLQGLASTDTQYF	TGTGCCAGCAATCTACAGGGCCTAGCTAGCACAGATACGCAGTATTTT
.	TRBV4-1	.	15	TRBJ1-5	CASSQDWVSNQPQHF	TGCGCCAGCAGCCAAGATTGGGTAAGCAATCAGCCCCAGCATTTT
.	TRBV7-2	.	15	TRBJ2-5	CVSSLARGRESSQYF	TGTGTCAGCAGCTTAGCAAGGGGACGAGAGAGTTCCCAGTACTTC
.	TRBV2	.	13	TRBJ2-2	CASRVTRAGELFF	TGTGCCAGCAGGGTCACTAGGGCGGGGGAGCTGTTTTTT
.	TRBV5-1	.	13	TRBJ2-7	CASSLDRAQGQYF	TGCGCCAGCAGCTTGGATCGGGCCCAGGGGCAGTACTTC
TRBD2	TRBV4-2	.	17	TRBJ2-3	CASSQAGAGGFTDTQYF	TGTGCCAGCAGCCAAGCAGGAGCGGGGGGGTTCACAGATACGCAGTATTTT
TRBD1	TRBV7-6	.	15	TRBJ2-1	CASSLLPTGGDEQFF	TGTGCCAGCAGCTTACTACCCACAGGGGGAGATGAGCAGTTCTTC
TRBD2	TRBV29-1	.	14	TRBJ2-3	CSAKTSGGADTQYF	TGCAGCGCCAAGACTAGCGGGGGGGCAGATACGCAGTATTTT
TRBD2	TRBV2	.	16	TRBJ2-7	CASSEVDLAGSYEQYF	TGTGCCAGCAGTGAGGTAGATTTAGCGGGATCGTACGAGCAGTACTTC
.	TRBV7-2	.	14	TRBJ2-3	CASSLSSYTDTQYF	TGTGCCAGCAGCTTAAGCTCCTACACAGATACGCAGTATTTT
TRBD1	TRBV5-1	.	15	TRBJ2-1	CASSSRTGTNNEQFF	TGCGCCAGCAGCAGTCGGACAGGGACGAACAATGAGCAGTTCTTC
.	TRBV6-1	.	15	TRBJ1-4	CASSASDATNEKLFF	TGTGCCAGCAGTGCGTCGGATGCAACTAATGAAAAACTGTTTTTT
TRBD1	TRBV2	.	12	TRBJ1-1	CASRDRTGEAFF	TGTGCCAGCAGAGATCGGACAGGTGAAGCTTTCTTT
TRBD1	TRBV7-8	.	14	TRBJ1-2	CASSPAGTGYGYTF	TGTGCCAGCAGCCCCGCCGGGACAGGGTATGGCTACACCTTC